The TCR beta chain described here comes from a study of radiotherapy plus CTLA-4 blockade in lung cancer. Study in general: Disease control was seen in around 31% of patients, objective responses in approximately 20%. Whole-study results and caveats: Following radiotherapy plus ipilimumab, tumor-derived TCR clones expanded in the blood.

The CDR3 is made up of 15 amino acids. From germline, CDR1 is SEHNR and CDR2 FQNEAQ (reference sequence). Trimming shortened V by 4 bases and J by 6 bases, and 15 bases separated the two germline ends. Enrolled patients, whose metastatic non-small-cell lung cancer was chemo-refractory, received focal radiation plus CTLA-4 blockade with ipilimumab. TCRdb keeps only in-frame clones here, not all; method: immunoSEQ multiplex PCR. The sample contains 130,000 or so clones, 70% to 90% of which appear only once. As concerns this clone: Its cognate antigen is unknown.

The receptor was derived from a human donor with non-small cell lung cancer that progressed on radiotherapy plus ipilimumab. The V and J genes are TRBV7-9 and TRBJ2-2; tentative D call: TRBD2 (5 bases). Sequences were derived from peripheral blood, sampled from a patient treated with radiotherapy plus ipilimumab. The CDR3 region has the DNA TGTGCCAGCAGCTCCTCGAGCAGCGGTGCCGGGGAGCTGTTTTTT. The encoded protein is CASSSSSSGAGELFF.